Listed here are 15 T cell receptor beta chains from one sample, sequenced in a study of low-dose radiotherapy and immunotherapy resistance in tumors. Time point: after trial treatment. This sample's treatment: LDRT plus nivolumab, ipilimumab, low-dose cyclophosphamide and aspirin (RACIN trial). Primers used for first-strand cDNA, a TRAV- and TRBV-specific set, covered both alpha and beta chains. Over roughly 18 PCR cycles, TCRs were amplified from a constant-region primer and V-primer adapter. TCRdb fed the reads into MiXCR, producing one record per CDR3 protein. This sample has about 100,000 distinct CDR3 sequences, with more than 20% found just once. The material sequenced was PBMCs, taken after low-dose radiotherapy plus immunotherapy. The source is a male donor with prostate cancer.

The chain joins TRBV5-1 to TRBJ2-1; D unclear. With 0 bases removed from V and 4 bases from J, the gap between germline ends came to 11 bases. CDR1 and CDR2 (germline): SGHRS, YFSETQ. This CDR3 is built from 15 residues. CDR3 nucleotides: TGCGCCAGCAGCTTGGGGCAGAATACATACAATGAGCAGTTCTTC. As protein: CASSLGQNTYNEQFF.

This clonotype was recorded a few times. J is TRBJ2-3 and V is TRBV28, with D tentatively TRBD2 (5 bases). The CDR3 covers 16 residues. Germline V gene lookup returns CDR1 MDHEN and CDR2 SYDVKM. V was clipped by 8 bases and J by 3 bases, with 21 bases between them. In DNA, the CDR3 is TGTGCCAGCCGCAAAGGAGGTTCTGGGCGGACAGATACGCAGTATTTT. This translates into CASRKGGSGRTDTQYF.

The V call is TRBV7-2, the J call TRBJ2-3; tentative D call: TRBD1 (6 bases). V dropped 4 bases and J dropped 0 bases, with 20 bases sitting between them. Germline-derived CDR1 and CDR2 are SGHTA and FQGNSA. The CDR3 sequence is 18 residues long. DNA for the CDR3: TGTGCCAGCAGCTCCTTCCCGGGACAAACCTCTAGCACAGATACGCAGTATTTT. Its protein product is CASSSFPGQTSSTDTQYF.

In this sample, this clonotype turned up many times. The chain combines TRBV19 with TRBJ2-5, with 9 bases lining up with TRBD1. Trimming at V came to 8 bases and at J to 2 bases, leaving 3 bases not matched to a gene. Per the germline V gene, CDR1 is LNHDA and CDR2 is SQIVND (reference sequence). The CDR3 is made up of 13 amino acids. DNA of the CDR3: TGTGCCAGTCGCGGACAGGGGCAAGAGACCCAGTACTTC. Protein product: CASRGQGQETQYF.

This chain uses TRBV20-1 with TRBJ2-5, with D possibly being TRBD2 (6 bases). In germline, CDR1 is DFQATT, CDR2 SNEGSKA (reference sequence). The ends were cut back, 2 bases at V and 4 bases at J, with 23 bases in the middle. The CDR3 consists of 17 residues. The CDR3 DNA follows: TGCAGTGCTAGACCCGCCCCGGGGCGGGGTCGGTCAGAGACCCAGTACTTC. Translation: CSARPAPGRGRSETQYF.

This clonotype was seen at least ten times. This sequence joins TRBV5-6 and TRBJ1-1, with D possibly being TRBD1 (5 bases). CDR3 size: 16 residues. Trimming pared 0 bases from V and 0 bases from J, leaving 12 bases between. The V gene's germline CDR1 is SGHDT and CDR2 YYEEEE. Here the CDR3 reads CASSLARGRMNTEAFF. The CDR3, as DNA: TGTGCCAGCAGCTTGGCAAGGGGCCGGATGAACACTGAAGCTTTCTTT. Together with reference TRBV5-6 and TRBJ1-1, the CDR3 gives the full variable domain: DAGVTQSPTHLIKTRGQQVTLRCSPKSGHDTVSWYQQALGQGPQFIFQYYEEEERQRGNFPDRFSGHQFPNYSSELNVNALLLGDSALYLCASSLARGRMNTEAFFGQGTRLTVV.

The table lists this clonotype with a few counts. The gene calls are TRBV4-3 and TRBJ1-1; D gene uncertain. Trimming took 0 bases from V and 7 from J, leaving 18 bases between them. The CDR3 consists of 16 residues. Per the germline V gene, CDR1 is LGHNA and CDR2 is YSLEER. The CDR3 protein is CASSQDLGRPAGEAFF. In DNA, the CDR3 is TGCGCCAGCAGCCAAGATCTAGGCCGGCCCGCCGGTGAAGCTTTCTTT.

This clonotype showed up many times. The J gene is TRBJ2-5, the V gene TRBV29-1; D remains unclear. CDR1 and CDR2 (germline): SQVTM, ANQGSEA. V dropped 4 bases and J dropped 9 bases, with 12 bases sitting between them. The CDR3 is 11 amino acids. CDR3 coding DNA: TGCAGCGTTGTAGCCTCGTTGGCCCAGTACTTC. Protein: CSVVASLAQYF. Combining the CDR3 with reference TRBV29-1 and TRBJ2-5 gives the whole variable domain SAVISQKPSRDICQRGTSLTIQCQVDSQVTMMFWYRQQPGQSLTLIATANQGSEATYESGFVIDKFPISRPNLTFSTLTVSNMSPEDSSIYLCSVVASLAQYFGPGTRLLVL.

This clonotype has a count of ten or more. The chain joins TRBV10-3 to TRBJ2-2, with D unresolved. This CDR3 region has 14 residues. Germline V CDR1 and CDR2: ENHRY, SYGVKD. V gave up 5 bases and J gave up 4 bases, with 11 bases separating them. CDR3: CAISFKSPTGELFF. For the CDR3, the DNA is TGTGCCATCAGTTTTAAGTCTCCCACCGGGGAGCTGTTTTTT.

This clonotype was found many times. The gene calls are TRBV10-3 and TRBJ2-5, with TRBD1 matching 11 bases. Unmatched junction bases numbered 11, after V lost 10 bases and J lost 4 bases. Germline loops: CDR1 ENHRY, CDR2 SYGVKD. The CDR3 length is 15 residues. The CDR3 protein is CATRRGTGGRETQYF. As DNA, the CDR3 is TGTGCCACCAGGCGAGGGACAGGGGGGAGAGAGACCCAGTACTTC.

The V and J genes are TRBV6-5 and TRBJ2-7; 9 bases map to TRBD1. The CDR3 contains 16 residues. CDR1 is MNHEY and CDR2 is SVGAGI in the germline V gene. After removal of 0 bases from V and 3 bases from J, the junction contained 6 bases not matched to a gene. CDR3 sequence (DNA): TGTGCCAGCAGTTACTCCCGGACAGGGGCCCGCTACGAGCAGTACTTC. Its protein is CASSYSRTGARYEQYF.

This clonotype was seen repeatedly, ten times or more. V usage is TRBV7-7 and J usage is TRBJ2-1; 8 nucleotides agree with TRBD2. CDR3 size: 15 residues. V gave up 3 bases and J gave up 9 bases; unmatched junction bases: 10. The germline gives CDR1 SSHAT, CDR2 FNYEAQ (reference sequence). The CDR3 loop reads CASSLGLEGETEQFF. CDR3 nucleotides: TGTGCCAGCAGCTTGGGACTAGAGGGGGAGACTGAGCAGTTCTTC.

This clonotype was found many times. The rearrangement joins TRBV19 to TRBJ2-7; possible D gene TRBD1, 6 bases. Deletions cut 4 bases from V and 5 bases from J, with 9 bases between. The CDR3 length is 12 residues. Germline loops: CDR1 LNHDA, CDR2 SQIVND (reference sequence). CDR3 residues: CASSTTGHEQYF. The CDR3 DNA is TGTGCCAGTAGTACTACAGGGCACGAGCAGTACTTC. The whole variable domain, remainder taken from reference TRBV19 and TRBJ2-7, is DGGITQSPKYLFRKEGQNVTLSCEQNLNHDAMYWYRQDPGQGLRLIYYSQIVNDFQKGDIAEGYSVSREKKESFPLTVTSAQKNPTAFYLCASSTTGHEQYFGPGTRLTVT.

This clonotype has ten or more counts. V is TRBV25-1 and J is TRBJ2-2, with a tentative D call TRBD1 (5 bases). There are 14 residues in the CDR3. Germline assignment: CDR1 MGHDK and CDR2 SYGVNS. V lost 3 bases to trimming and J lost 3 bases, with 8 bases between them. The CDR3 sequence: CASSEDTDTGELFF. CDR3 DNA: TGTGCCAGCAGTGAGGACACGGACACCGGGGAGCTGTTTTTT.

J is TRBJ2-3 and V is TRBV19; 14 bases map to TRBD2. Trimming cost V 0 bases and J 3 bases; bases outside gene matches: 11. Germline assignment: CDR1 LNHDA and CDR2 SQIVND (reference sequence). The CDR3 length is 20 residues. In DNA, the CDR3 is TGTGCCAGTAGTATAGACCCTCCGGGACTAGCGGGAGCGATGACAGATACGCAGTATTTT. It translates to CASSIDPPGLAGAMTDTQYF.